These 7 T cell receptor beta chains came from one sample sequenced in a study of technical replicates of blood from a few donors. Libraries were prepared by immunoSEQ multiplex PCR; TCRdb keeps only in-frame clonotypes and omits some of them. The data contain more than 70,000 clones, around 93% of them singletons. What was sequenced was T cells isolated from PBMCs. These TCRs come from a human donor in good health.

V is TRBV19 and J is TRBJ1-5; 7 bases match TRBD1. This CDR3 region has 14 residues. Trimming removed 3 bases from V and 7 bases from J; junction bases left unmatched: 6. CDR1 and CDR2 (germline): LNHDA, SQIVND (reference sequence). The CDR3 protein is CASSMTGSGQPQHF. The CDR3 DNA sequence: TGTGCCAGTAGTATGACAGGGTCGGGCCAGCCCCAGCATTTT.

The chain is built from TRBV2 and TRBJ1-3; D possibly corresponds to TRBD1 (6 bases). V was pared by 6 bases and J by 4 bases, with 16 bases between. CDR3 length: 15 amino acids. Germline CDR1 is SNHLY and CDR2 is FYNNEI. In DNA form, the CDR3 reads TGTGCCAGCAGACCCACCCGGGACAAAGGAAACACCATATATTTT. It specifies CASRPTRDKGNTIYF.

The rearrangement uses TRBV19 and TRBJ1-2; 10 bases match TRBD1. The CDR3 is 15 amino acids. With V trimmed by 5 bases and J by 4 bases, 7 bases remained unmatched. Germline CDR1 is LNHDA and CDR2 is SQIVND (reference sequence). The CDR3 bases are TGTGCCAGTAGTCCGGGACAGGGGACGGGCTATGGCTACACCTTC. It translates to CASSPGQGTGYGYTF.

The chain joins TRBV7-8 to TRBJ2-1, with TRBD2 identical over 14 bases. Germline CDR1 and CDR2: SGHVS and FQNEAQ. With 5 bases clipped from V and 6 bases from J, the junction kept 6 bases outside the gene matches. There are 16 residues in the CDR3. The CDR3 nucleotides read TGTGCCAGCAGCCCCGGGACTAGCGGGAGTCTCAATGAGCAGTTCTTC. This translates into CASSPGTSGSLNEQFF.

This chain connects TRBV10-1 to TRBJ2-7; D is perhaps TRBD2 (6 bases). Looked up from germline, CDR1 is WNHNN and CDR2 is SYGVQD (reference sequence). The CDR3 is 13 residues long. V lost 8 bases and J lost 5, with 16 bases in between. This CDR3 is CASLPGEFHEQYF. CDR3 sequence (DNA): TGCGCCAGCCTTCCGGGAGAGTTTCACGAGCAGTACTTC.

The DNA for the CDR3 is TGTGCCATCAGTCCCGAACTAGCGGGAGGGGACAGAGGGGAGCAGTACTTC. Protein product: CAISPELAGGDRGEQYF. This sequence joins TRBV10-3 and TRBJ2-7, with TRBD2 matching over 13 bases. The ends lost 5 bases at V and 7 bases at J; junction bases unmatched: 14. Germline V gives CDR1 ENHRY, CDR2 SYGVKD. This CDR3 comprises 17 residues.

V usage is TRBV28 and J usage is TRBJ1-5; D is unclear. V lost 5 bases and J 4 bases, leaving 18 bases between the germline ends. Germline loops: CDR1 MDHEN, CDR2 SYDVKM. The CDR3 is 16 residues long. This chain's CDR3 is CASSPLKAGYNQPQHF. The CDR3 bases are TGTGCCAGCAGTCCCCTTAAGGCAGGCTATAATCAGCCCCAGCATTTT.